This T cell receptor (beta chain) is from a study of cytomegalovirus exposure and HLA in healthy donors (dated by TCRdb to 2017 to 2019). Background on the whole study: A later analysis indicated that the 120 validation repertoires were generated on the platform also employed for the roughly 720 repertoires of the first cohort. The aim of the study was to test whether cataloging public T cell receptors could identify signatures of past pathogen exposure. High-throughput TCR immunosequencing, statistical association of individual TCRs with disease status, and machine learning were combined to predict cytomegalovirus infection status. A separate validation cohort of roughly 130 different subjects was used in addition to the approximately 700-subject first cohort. What the work shows at the level of the full study, not this receptor alone: The authors suggested that the approach could potentially be extended to other disease states and immunological phenotypes. In vitro tests confirmed that a few of the cytomegalovirus-associated TCR beta chains recognize cytomegalovirus antigens. In both the original and validation cohorts, the classifier was reported to diagnose cytomegalovirus status with high specificity and sensitivity. Of the cluster scores, approximately 94% were above 0 in a later analysis, which found that TCRs clustered in the first cohort also tended to co-occur in the 130 or so validation repertoires. All 110 or so repertoires were used to score co-occurrence in the validation cohort in a later analysis, because that analysis had no HLA typing for the cohort. Most TCR sequences were seen in very few donors, while some public TCRs were found in many individuals. The study listed 170 or so TCR beta chains as associated with cytomegalovirus.

Library preparation used the immunoSEQ multiplex PCR assay. From the authors' description of their analysis: A statistical classification framework was built to diagnose cytomegalovirus status from the catalog of TCR beta chain sequences. The immuneACCESS repertoire file appears here via TCRdb, limited to in-frame rearrangements. These files lack a portion of the clones; in checked studies, under half of the deficit traces to unresolved V genes, and the cause of the others is not known. V and J calls and clone size follow that table, whereas D and trimming were derived from the DNA. In all, the sample holds 250,000 or so clones, and around 89% of those were seen once. The ten largest clones take up 0.37% of the sample. With respect to this clone: Its antigen specificity is not known. Per-nucleotide qualities are absent, and no much larger clonotype sits a single base away.

The V and J ends are trimmed by 5 bases and 5 bases, leaving 12 bases between them. The germline V gene specifies SGHTA as CDR1 and FQGTGA as CDR2. The CDR3 starts with the cysteine, ends with the phenylalanine, and has 13 residues. Kept here is only the CDR3 DNA, which spans 39 bases and is read in frame from base 1. Donors formed part of the validation cohort, which comprised 120 or so subjects and was distinct from the first cohort of 550 to 850 subjects. The V and J genes are TRBV7-3 and TRBJ1-1; D gene: possibly TRBD1, on 5 matching bases. The origin of this receptor is a woman aged 18-29 years in good health and CMV-seronegative. What was sequenced was PBMCs. The nucleotide sequence reads TGTGCCAGCAGCCCTCAGGGTGAGACTGAAGCTTTCTTT. This sequence encodes CASSPQGETEAFF.